This T cell receptor beta chain was observed in a study of cytomegalovirus exposure and HLA in healthy donors. The germline V gene has CDR1 SNHLY and CDR2 FYNNEI. This CDR3 spans 14 amino acids. The V segment lost 7 bases and the J segment 5 bases; nucleotides outside the gene matches: 7. This clone was counted between two and nine times. With 60 Vbeta and 13 Jbeta primers, the PCR was carried out. Assay used: immunoSEQ multiplex PCR; TCRdb lists only in-frame clones, some missing. The profile shows roughly 150,000 clones, approximately 80% of them singletons. The material sequenced was PBMCs. This TCR came from a man aged 25 to 40 in good health and CMV-seropositive. V gene TRBV2 combines with J gene TRBJ2-1, with 8 bases matching TRBD2. CDR3 DNA: TGTGCCAGCAAAGCGACTAGCGAACACAATGAGCAGTTCTTC. Translated, it gives CASKATSEHNEQFF. Full variable domain (remainder filled in from reference TRBV2 and TRBJ2-1): EPEVTQTPSHQVTQMGQEVILRCVPISNHLYFYWYRQILGQKVEFLVSFYNNEISEKSEIFDDQFSVERPDGSNFTLKIRSTKLEDSAMYFCASKATSEHNEQFFGPGTRLTVL.